The entry below describes one T cell receptor beta chain. These data come from a study of OX40 agonist ivuxolimab in advanced cancers. Sequencing used immunoSEQ multiplex PCR; TCRdb keeps in-frame clones, though not all of them. The table lists 60,000 or so clones, around 88% of them singletons. This specimen consisted of CD4+ or CD8+ T cells sorted from blood, obtained in a trial of the OX40 agonist ivuxolimab. The sequence came from an adult with an advanced solid tumor such as melanoma, head and neck, liver or kidney cancer.

The CDR3 coding sequence is TGTGCCAGCAGTTTTTTTCCCCAAGGCGAAAAACTGTTTTTT. Translation gives CASSFFPQGEKLFF. This chain joins TRBV27 and TRBJ1-4; D is unclear. The CDR3 has 14 amino acids. From germline, CDR1 is MNHEY and CDR2 SMNVEV (reference sequence). Deletions cut 3 bases from V and 8 bases from J, with 13 bases between.